The sequence of this TCR beta chain was determined in a study of T cell changes during pregnancy in multiple sclerosis. Germline V gene sequence: CDR1 SGDLS, CDR2 YYNGEE. V lost 3 bases, J lost 2 bases, and 11 bases stayed unmatched. The CDR3 is 17 residues long. Method: immunoSEQ multiplex PCR; TCRdb's copy keeps in-frame clones and lacks some. The profile shows 25,000 or so clones, about 89% of them singletons. This chain joins TRBV9 and TRBJ1-1; 9 positions match TRBD1. This clonotype originated in a female donor with multiple sclerosis, enrolled in a pregnancy study. Sequenced material: CD8+ T cells from peripheral blood mononuclear cells, taken before pregnancy. CDR3 sequence (DNA): TGTGCCAGCAGCGCGCCCTCGACAGGGGGGGGTAACACTGAAGCTTTCTTT. This sequence encodes CASSAPSTGGGNTEAFF.